This TCR beta chain was captured in a study of cytomegalovirus exposure and HLA in healthy donors. Regarding the study as a whole: Exclusion as indistinguishable affected some V segments, including TRBV6-2 and TRBV6-3. Roughly uniform depth of sequencing across donors was assumed in presence/absence analyses. Later analysis associated a missense DCLRE1C variant with TCR beta V- and J-gene trimming.

Primers included in the PCR were 60 Vbeta and 13 Jbeta primers. Here immunoSEQ multiplex PCR was the method, and the copy in TCRdb shows in-frame clones only, minus some. Altogether fewer than 250,000 clones are present, 81% being singletons, with the ten largest covering approximately 1.8%. A remark on this clone: Its specificity is not known.

Germline CDR1 LGHNT, CDR2 FRNRAP. The CDR3 length is 16 residues. With V trimmed by 3 bases and J by 1 base, 6 bases remained unmatched. Sequencing was performed on PBMCs. The receptor's source is a man in his late teens or twenties in good health and CMV-seronegative. The rearrangement links TRBV12-5 to TRBJ2-1; 7 nucleotides agree with TRBD1. CDR3 in DNA: TGTGCTAGTGGTTTTTCAACAGGGGCTTCCTACAATGAGCAGTTCTTC. Translated: CASGFSTGASYNEQFF.